This is a list of T cell receptor beta chains from one sample in a study of T cells in Graves' hyperthyroidism and ophthalmopathy. TCRdb fed the multiplex PCR reads into MiXCR, producing one record per CDR3 protein. The repertoire holds some 760,000 distinct CDR3 sequences, with around 13% as singletons. The sample taken for sequencing was blood. The receptors shown here come from a young woman with Graves' hyperthyroidism. The CDR3 runs from the conserved cysteine through the conserved F or W. D genes are given only for firm matches. Size is omitted from some rows. Given values are once, few, many or a class for expanded clones.

j_call | clone_size | v_call | d_call | cdr3_aa | cdr3_nt
TRBJ2-3 | few | TRBV27 | TRBD2 | CASSLRWEGTDTQYF | TGTGCCAGCAGTTTAAGGTGGGAGGGTACAGATACGCAGTATTTT
TRBJ1-1 | . | TRBV6-1 | . | CASSQISGTEAFF | TGTGCCAGCAGTCAAATTTCGGGGACTGAAGCTTTCTTT
TRBJ1-1 | few | TRBV20-1 | TRBD1 | CSARNRGVAAFF | TGCAGTGCTAGAAACAGGGGCGTAGCAGCTTTCTTT
TRBJ2-1 | many | TRBV11-3 | TRBD2 | CASSFRGTSGQYNEQFF | TGTGCCAGCAGCTTCCGTGGGACTAGCGGACAATACAATGAGCAGTTCTTC
TRBJ1-2 | . | TRBV28 | TRBD1 | CASSFTGVGYTF | TGTGCCAGCAGTTTCACAGGGGTGGGCTACACCTTC
TRBJ1-1 | many | TRBV6-5 | . | CASSYSFIGSMNTEAFF | TGTGCCAGCAGTTACTCGTTCATTGGTTCGATGAACACTGAAGCTTTCTTT
TRBJ2-5 | many | TRBV7-2 | TRBD2 | CASSPWGGKETQYF | TGTGCCAGCAGCCCTTGGGGGGGGAAAGAGACCCAGTACTTC
TRBJ1-1 | few | TRBV5-6 | TRBD1 | CASRYTGGRSEAFF | TGTGCCAGCAGATACACAGGGGGCCGGTCTGAAGCTTTCTTT
TRBJ2-7 | . | TRBV5-6 | . | CASSRELEQYF | TGTGCCAGCAGCCGCGAGTTGGAGCAGTACTTC
TRBJ2-5 | few | TRBV6-2/TRBV6-3 | TRBD2 | CASSTDAGAQYF | TGTGCCAGCTCTACGGATGCGGGGGCCCAGTACTTC
TRBJ2-1 | many | TRBV2 | TRBD2 | CASLKASGYNEQFF | TGTGCCAGCCTGAAGGCTAGCGGCTACAATGAGCAGTTCTTC
TRBJ2-7 | few | TRBV5-5 | . | CASSSYTSEQYF | TGTGCCAGCAGCTCCTATACCTCCGAGCAGTACTTC
TRBJ1-1 | many | TRBV18 | . | CASSPDSFRSEAFF | TGTGCCAGCTCACCGGACAGTTTCAGGTCTGAAGCTTTCTTT
TRBJ2-5 | many | TRBV11-3 | TRBD1 | CASSPWTGEMETQYF | TGTGCCAGCAGCCCCTGGACAGGGGAGATGGAGACCCAGTACTTC
TRBJ2-7 | many | TRBV3-1 | . | CASSPTTVYEQYF | TGTGCCAGCAGCCCAACGACAGTCTACGAGCAGTACTTC
TRBJ2-3 | . | TRBV29-1 | TRBD2 | CSVLRDYRTDTQYF | TGCAGCGTCCTCCGGGACTACCGCACAGATACGCAGTATTTT
TRBJ1-1 | many | TRBV20-1 | . | CSARGTAGTEAFF | TGCAGTGCTAGGGGAACAGCGGGCACTGAAGCTTTCTTT
TRBJ2-3 | many | TRBV28 | TRBD2 | CASRATPGTSGTDTQYF | TGTGCCAGCAGAGCTACGCCCGGGACTAGCGGCACAGATACGCAGTATTTT
TRBJ2-2 | few | TRBV15 | TRBD2 | CATSRPNQHLAEDTGELFF | TGTGCCACCAGCAGACCCAACCAGCACCTAGCGGAAGACACCGGGGAGCTGTTTTTT
TRBJ1-2 | . | TRBV6-2/TRBV6-3 | . | CASSYRPNGYTF | TGTGCCAGCAGTTACCGGCCCAATGGCTACACCTTC
TRBJ2-7 | many | TRBV7-8 | . | CASSPDPGDSYEQYF | TGTGCCAGCAGCCCTGATCCCGGGGACTCCTACGAGCAGTACTTC
TRBJ2-5 | many | TRBV9 | . | CASSVGVEETQYF | TGTGCCAGCAGCGTGGGGGTTGAAGAGACCCAGTACTTC
TRBJ1-1 | . | TRBV6-2/TRBV6-3 | . | CASSYSRIGHSIRTEAFF | TGTGCCAGCAGTTACTCGAGGATCGGACACTCGATTAGAACTGAAGCTTTCTTT
TRBJ2-3 | many | TRBV2 | . | CAGSGASTDTQYF | TGTGCCGGGAGCGGAGCTAGCACAGATACGCAGTATTTT
TRBJ2-1 | many | TRBV20-1 | TRBD2 | CSAPTSGRDDEQFF | TGCAGTGCCCCGACTAGCGGGAGAGATGATGAGCAGTTCTTC
TRBJ2-7 | many | TRBV2 | TRBD2 | CASSFPTSGAYEQYF | TGTGCCAGCAGTTTTCCGACTAGCGGGGCATACGAGCAGTACTTC
TRBJ2-1 | many | TRBV11-3 | TRBD1 | CASSSRGLSEQFF | TGTGCCAGCAGCTCCAGGGGGCTCAGTGAGCAGTTCTTC
TRBJ2-7 | many | TRBV4-2 | . | CASSQDLSISYEQYF | TGTGCCAGCAGCCAAGATTTAAGCATCTCCTACGAGCAGTACTTC
TRBJ2-3 | . | TRBV12-3/TRBV12-4 | . | CASSFAPPPDTQYF | TGTGCCAGCAGTTTTGCCCCCCCCCCAGATACGCAGTATTTT
TRBJ2-1 | many | TRBV12-3/TRBV12-4 | . | CASSFGLRVGNEQFF | TGTGCCAGCAGTTTCGGACTGAGGGTAGGCAATGAGCAGTTCTTC
TRBJ1-5 | many | TRBV2 | . | CASSDHPPFNQPQHF | TGTGCCAGCAGTGATCACCCGCCGTTCAATCAGCCCCAGCATTTT
TRBJ2-5 | few | TRBV27 | . | CASSLVTGIQETQYF | TGTGCCAGCAGTTTAGTCACGGGAATCCAAGAGACCCAGTACTTC
TRBJ2-7 | few | TRBV19 | TRBD2 | CASSISRGNSYEQYF | TGTGCCAGTAGTATCTCGCGGGGGAACTCCTACGAGCAGTACTTC
TRBJ2-1 | few | TRBV11-2 | TRBD1 | CASSIRFPGGFYNEQFF | TGTGCCAGCAGCATCCGCTTCCCAGGGGGCTTCTACAATGAGCAGTTCTTC
TRBJ2-7 | few | TRBV4-1 | TRBD2 | CASSQEGASGRVGEQYF | TGCGCCAGCAGCCAAGAAGGGGCTAGCGGGAGGGTAGGCGAGCAGTACTTC
TRBJ2-5 | . | TRBV6-5 | . | CASSYSSYMQETQYF | TGTGCCAGCAGTTACTCTTCTTACATGCAAGAGACCCAGTACTTC
TRBJ1-1 | few | TRBV30 | TRBD1 | CAWSASGTAYNTEAFF | TGTGCCTGGAGTGCTTCCGGGACAGCGTACAACACTGAAGCTTTCTTT
TRBJ1-5 | many | TRBV30 | . | CAWSDLVGNQPQHF | TGTGCCTGGAGTGACTTGGTGGGCAATCAGCCCCAGCATTTT
TRBJ2-1 | . | TRBV5-6 | TRBD2 | CASSRHSSGSMNEQFF | TGTGCCAGCAGCCGGCACTCTAGCGGGAGTATGAATGAGCAGTTCTTC
TRBJ2-7 | many | TRBV5-6 | . | CASSLAGSRSIYEQYF | TGTGCCAGCAGCTTGGCGGGGAGTCGATCGATCTACGAGCAGTACTTC
TRBJ1-4 | . | TRBV28 | . | CASQGFGEKLFF | TGTGCCAGCCAGGGCTTTGGGGAAAAACTGTTTTTT
TRBJ2-5 | many | TRBV6-5 | . | CASSYTTGTPRTQYF | TGTGCCAGCAGTTACACCACAGGGACCCCCAGGACCCAGTACTTC
TRBJ1-6 | many | TRBV3-1 | . | CASSHWNSPLHF | TGTGCCAGCAGCCACTGGAATTCACCCCTCCACTTT
TRBJ2-7 | many | TRBV12-3/TRBV12-4 | . | CASSTTGIRYEQYF | TGTGCCAGCAGTACTACAGGGATAAGGTACGAGCAGTACTTC
TRBJ2-5 | . | TRBV10-2 | . | CASTVWPTEETQYF | TGCGCCAGCACGGTATGGCCTACGGAGGAGACCCAGTACTTC
TRBJ2-2 | many | TRBV5-8 | TRBD2 | CASSWPHALARVGGELFF | TGTGCCAGCAGCTGGCCCCACGCACTAGCGCGGGTCGGCGGGGAGCTGTTTTTT
TRBJ2-1 | . | TRBV27 | . | CASSFGQGGGEQFF | TGTGCCAGCAGTTTTGGGCAGGGGGGGGGCGAGCAGTTCTTC
TRBJ1-3 | . | TRBV18 | . | CASSPNSASGNTIYF | TGTGCCAGCTCACCGAACAGTGCCTCTGGAAACACCATATATTTT
TRBJ1-3 | . | TRBV4-1 | . | CASSLPGLKLTGPPSNTIYF | TGCGCCAGCAGCCTTCCTGGCCTCAAGCTAACAGGGCCCCCAAGTAACACCATATATTTT
TRBJ2-3 | many | TRBV7-9 | . | CASSFSGDSWTQYF | TGTGCCAGCAGCTTCTCCGGTGACTCTTGGACGCAGTATTTT
TRBJ2-7 | many | TRBV7-8 | TRBD1 | CASKLGGSVYEQYF | TGTGCCAGTAAGCTAGGGGGCTCTGTCTACGAGCAGTACTTC
TRBJ2-7 | many | TRBV9 | . | CASSRGDSYYEQYF | TGTGCCAGCAGCCGAGGGGACTCCTACTACGAGCAGTACTTC
TRBJ2-1 | few | TRBV6-2/TRBV6-3 | . | CASSYYKSEQFF | TGTGCCAGCAGTTACTATAAATCGGAGCAGTTCTTC
TRBJ2-2 | few | TRBV3-1 | . | CASSKGGIGELFF | TGTGCCAGCAGCAAGGGAGGTATCGGGGAGCTGTTTTTT
TRBJ2-1 | many | TRBV7-2 | TRBD2 | CASSFPTSGRAYDEQFF | TGTGCCAGCAGCTTTCCGACTAGCGGGAGGGCCTATGATGAGCAGTTCTTC
TRBJ2-1 | many | TRBV7-3 | . | CASSLYKGSYNEQFF | TGTGCCAGCAGCTTATATAAGGGCTCCTACAATGAGCAGTTCTTC
TRBJ2-1 | few | TRBV5-8 | TRBD2 | CASSYGVASGPPNEQFF | TGTGCCAGCAGCTATGGGGTCGCTAGCGGACCTCCGAATGAGCAGTTCTTC
TRBJ2-1 | . | TRBV24-1 | TRBD1 | CATSDQGQGHNEQFF | TGTGCCACCAGTGATCAGGGACAGGGCCACAATGAGCAGTTCTTC
TRBJ2-7 | . | TRBV7-9 | . | CASSYRDPYEQYF | TGTGCCAGCAGCTACAGGGATCCCTACGAGCAGTACTTC
TRBJ1-1 | . | TRBV11-1 | . | CASSLGGVPPGAFF | TGTGCCAGCAGCTTAGGAGGAGTTCCCCCTGGAGCTTTCTTT